These 4 T cell receptor beta chains were sequenced from one sample in a study of cytomegalovirus exposure and HLA in healthy donors. The PCR ran on 60 Vbeta and 13 Jbeta primers. The table came from immunoSEQ multiplex PCR; TCRdb's copy has only in-frame clones and leaves some out. The data show roughly 150,000 clones, with about 80% seen just once and 0.9% to 1.1% held by the top ten. Input material: PBMCs. The receptor set was obtained from a woman aged 40 to 49 in good health and CMV-seronegative.

This clone was picked up a small number of times. J is TRBJ1-1 and V is TRBV19; D perhaps matches TRBD1 (6 bases). The CDR3 runs to 15 residues. The V end lost 4 bases, the J end lost 0 bases, and 12 bases lay between the germline ends. The germline CDR1 and CDR2 sequences are LNHDA and SQIVND (reference sequence). CDR3 sequence: CASSKRTAMNTEAFF. The CDR3 bases are TGTGCCAGTAGTAAAAGGACAGCTATGAACACTGAAGCTTTCTTT.

The V gene is TRBV10-3, the J gene TRBJ1-1; D unresolved. The CDR3 is made up of 13 amino acids. In germline, CDR1 is ENHRY, CDR2 SYGVKD. Trimming shortened V by 0 bases and J by 10 bases, and 12 bases separated the two germline ends. The CDR3 DNA sequence: TGTGCCATCAGTGAGTCGGGTCTGCCGGGAGCTTTCTTT. This translates into CAISESGLPGAFF.

The V and J genes are TRBV18 and TRBJ1-5, with D unclear. The V gene's germline CDR1 is KGHSH and CDR2 LQKENI. V lost 2 bases to trimming and J lost 1 base, with 6 bases between them. This CDR3 contains 14 residues. For the CDR3, the DNA is TGTGCCAGCTCACCAAGGGAGAGCAATCAGCCCCAGCATTTT. This gives the protein CASSPRESNQPQHF.

The V call is TRBV18, the J call TRBJ2-7, with no clear D. Per germline, CDR1 KGHSH and CDR2 LQKENI. The V end was cut by 2 bases, the J end by 3 bases, with 14 bases between. The CDR3 runs 15 residues. The CDR3 region is CASSPRDSGGYEQYF. CDR3 DNA: TGTGCCAGCTCACCAAGAGATTCCGGTGGCTACGAGCAGTACTTC.